These 29 T cell receptor gamma chains were sequenced from one sample in a study of human gamma delta and Vdelta1 T cells. TCRdb re-called the PCR reads using CATT. The sample includes some 2,800 gamma-chain clones, roughly 5.5% seen only once; the top ten take less than 15%. Material: naive CD27+ Vdelta1 gamma-delta T cells from blood. The receptors stem from a human donor in good health.

The chain uses TRGV3 and TRGJ1 or TRGJ2. In the absence of a J gene in TCRdb, the DNA was matched to germline to assign it here. This CDR3 comprises 11 residues. In germline, CDR1 is VTNTFY, CDR2 YDVSTARD (reference sequence). The trim removed 1 base at V and 8 bases at J, leaving 2 bases unmatched. For the CDR3, the DNA is TGTGCCACCTGGGACAGCGATAAGAAACTCTTT. Protein: CATWDSDKKLF.

This clone was detected only a few times. TCRdb's entry gives the protein of a much larger clone, which mismatches this DNA's translation at residue 6, likely from a read error; the protein reported here is translated from the DNA. This rearrangement joins TRGV9 to TRGJ1 or TRGJ2. The V and J ends lost 3 bases and 3 bases, in that order; junction bases with no gene match: 5. This CDR3 is built from 13 residues. CDR1 GITISATS and CDR2 ISYDGTV come from the germline V gene (reference sequence). CDR3 residues: CALWESLYYKKLF. The CDR3 coding sequence is TGTGCCTTGTGGGAGAGCCTTTATTATAAGAAACTCTTT.

This sequence joins TRGV5 and TRGJ1 or TRGJ2. The CDR3 is 14 residues long. J was trimmed by 3 bases and V by 3 bases; bases with no gene match: 8. Germline V CDR1 and CDR2: VINAFY, YDVSNSKD. Written as DNA, the CDR3 is TGTGCCACCTGGGACGGATCTATTTATTATAAGAAACTCTTT. Translation gives CATWDGSIYYKKLF.

This clone is labeled as large. The chain has TRGV5 and TRGJ1 or TRGJ2. The CDR3 is 11 residues long. Germline V CDR1 and CDR2: VINAFY, YDVSNSKD. Trimming removed 5 bases from V and 7 bases from J; junction bases left unmatched: 5. The CDR3 nucleotides read TGTGCCACCTGGGTCGGGTATAAGAAACTCTTT. Residues: CATWVGYKKLF.

This clone came up a few times. One base away lies a much larger clone, so this may be a sequencing read error. The chain couples TRGV2 to TRGJ1 or TRGJ2. CDR1 and CDR2 (germline): EGSNGY, YDSYNSKV. V lost 9 bases to trimming and J lost 8 bases; unmatched junction nucleotides: 4. The CDR3 is made up of 9 amino acids. CDR3 DNA sequence: TGTGCCACCCGGAATAAGAAACTCTTT. Protein product: CATRNKKLF.

This clone has only a few counts. Relative to the germline gene, one junction end is altered; a read error may explain this. The V and J genes are TRGV9 and TRGJ1 or TRGJ2. CDR3 size: 15 residues. CDR1 and CDR2 (germline): GITISATS, ISYDGTV (reference sequence). The CDR3 coding sequence is TGCGCCTTGTGGGAGGTGCGATTCCATTATTATAAGAAACTCTTT. Translated, it gives CALWEVRFHYYKKLF.

The sample holds a few counts of this clone. The genes are TRGV5 and TRGJ1 or TRGJ2. Here the J gene came from matching the DNA to germline, since TCRdb omits it. The CDR3 has 15 residues. Germline CDR1 is VINAFY and CDR2 is YDVSNSKD. The junction had 10 bases not matched to a gene; V was cut back by 0 bases and J by 5 bases. As DNA, the CDR3 is TGTGCCACCTGGGACAGGCGGGGGAGACATTATAAGAAACTCTTT. This gives the protein CATWDRRGRHYKKLF.

This clone has a handful of counts. The protein given by TCRdb reflects a much larger clone and differs at residue 6 from this DNA's translation, likely from a read error; the protein shown is the DNA's translation. The chain uses TRGV2 and TRGJ1 or TRGJ2. CDR1 is EGSNGY, CDR2 YDSYNSKV, per germline. The J segment lost 8 bases and the V segment lost 0 bases, leaving 4 bases of the junction unmatched. CDR3 size: 12 residues. The CDR3 spells CATWDGLDKKLF. CDR3 in DNA: TGTGCCACCTGGGACGGGCTAGATAAGAAACTCTTT.

The chain employs TRGV2 and TRGJP2. V gave up 0 bases and J gave up 0 bases; unmatched junction bases: 7. Germline-derived CDR1 and CDR2 are EGSNGY and YDSYNSKV. The CDR3 consists of 17 residues. In DNA form, the CDR3 reads TGTGCCACCTGGGACGGGCCCCCTTATAGTAGTGATTGGATCAAGACGTTT. It codes for CATWDGPPYSSDWIKTF.

This clone occurred a few times. This DNA translates differently at residue 5 from the TCRdb protein, which is that of a much larger clone; a read error is likely, and the protein shown is the DNA's own translation. The chain recombines TRGV5 with TRGJ1 or TRGJ2. Germline V CDR1 and CDR2: VINAFY, YDVSNSKD. This CDR3 spans 13 amino acids. CDR3 region: CATWGRHHYKKLF. The CDR3 DNA follows: TGTGCCACCTGGGGCAGGCATCATTATAAGAAACTCTTT.

This clone has only a few counts. The chain links TRGV2 to TRGJ1 or TRGJ2. TCRdb leaves out the J gene; it was filled in here by matching the DNA to germline. Germline V gene data show CDR1 as EGSNGY and CDR2 as YDSYNSKV. Trimming at V came to 5 bases and at J to 8 bases, leaving 6 bases not matched to a gene. The CDR3 spans 11 residues. CDR3 bases: TGTGCCACCTGGGCGGCAAATAAGAAACTCTTT. Translation: CATWAANKKLF.

Concerning this clone itself: This DNA's translation differs at residue 3 from TCRdb's protein, which comes from a much larger clone; a read error is likely, and the protein shown is translated from the DNA. The chain combines TRGV3 with TRGJ1 or TRGJ2. Here the J gene was assigned by germline matching of the DNA, as TCRdb has none. CDR3 length equals 11 residues. Germline CDR1 is VTNTFY and CDR2 is YDVSTARD (reference sequence). CDR3 sequence: CASWGGYKKLF. The CDR3 DNA reads TGTGCCTCCTGGGGAGGTTATAAGAAACTCTTT.

As to this clone: One base separates it from a far larger clone, so it is likely a read error. The sample carries other DNA sequences with the same CDR3. The chain carries TRGV9 and TRGJ1 or TRGJ2. The CDR3 sequence is 12 residues long. After removal of 2 bases from V and 10 bases from J, the junction contained 8 bases not matched to a gene. CDR1 and CDR2 from the germline V gene are GITISATS and ISYDGTV (reference sequence). Here the CDR3 reads CALWEAGNKKLF. In DNA, the CDR3 is TGTGCCTTGTGGGAGGCCGGTAACAAGAAACTCTTT.

This clone was picked up a small number of times. A much more abundant neighbour one base away suggests this may be a read error. Other DNA sequences from this sample encode an identical CDR3 as well. The chain employs TRGV9 and TRGJ1 or TRGJ2. The CDR3 is made up of 14 amino acids. CDR1 GITISATS and CDR2 ISYDGTV come from the germline V gene (reference sequence). The CDR3 coding sequence is TGTGCCTTGTGGGAGGTTTATGGATATTATAAGAAACTCTTC. As protein: CALWEVYGYYKKLF.

As concerns this clone: At residue 4, the TCRdb amino acid sequence and the translated nucleotide sequence differ, so the protein here is the DNA translation. The V and J genes are TRGV3 and TRGJ1 or TRGJ2. Per germline, CDR1 VTNTFY and CDR2 YDVSTARD (reference sequence). The CDR3 runs to 12 residues. CDR3 nucleotide sequence: TGCGCCACCGGGGCCGGACCTTATAAGAAACTCTTT. It encodes CATGAGPYKKLF.

A note on this clone: Since a much larger clone is just one base distant, this may be a read error. The same CDR3 can be traced to other DNA sequences in this sample. This chain links TRGV3 with TRGJ1 or TRGJ2. Germline V gene sequence: CDR1 VTNTFY, CDR2 YDVSTARD (reference sequence). The CDR3 is 13 amino acids. This CDR3 reads CATWDRRPYKKLF. In DNA, the CDR3 is TGTGCCACCTGGGACAGGCGACCTTATAAGAAGCTCTTT.

With regard to this clone: This DNA's translation and the protein TCRdb lists, from a much larger clone, do not match at residue 7, likely due to a read error; the protein shown is translated from the DNA. V usage is TRGV9 and J usage is TRGJP1. V lost 10 bases and J lost 4; bases outside the gene matches: 12. The CDR3 sequence is 14 residues long. Germline CDR1 GITISATS, CDR2 ISYDGTV (reference sequence). The chain's CDR3 is CAFSPRDTGWFKIF. The DNA for the CDR3 is TGTGCCTTCAGTCCGCGCGACACTGGTTGGTTCAAGATATTT.

This clone is judged medium-sized. This rearrangement joins TRGV3 to TRGJ1 or TRGJ2. Germline loops: CDR1 VTNTFY, CDR2 YDVSTARD (reference sequence). V was clipped by 0 bases and J by 7 bases; unmatched bases: 6. The CDR3 extends over 13 amino acids. CDR3 nucleotides: TGTGCCACCTGGGACAGGCCGGTCTATAAGAAACTCTTT. It translates to CATWDRPVYKKLF.

Details on this clone: The protein given by TCRdb reflects a much larger clone and differs at residue 7 from this DNA's translation, likely from a read error; the protein shown is the DNA's translation. This rearrangement joins TRGV9 to TRGJ1 or TRGJ2. Germline V gene lookup returns CDR1 GITISATS and CDR2 ISYDGTV (reference sequence). V shed 0 bases, J shed 4 bases, and the junction held 3 bases outside the gene matches. The CDR3 has 13 amino acids. CDR3 residues: CALWEVKYYKKLF. The CDR3 DNA reads TGTGCCTTGTGGGAGGTGAAGTATTATAAGAAACTCTTT.

With respect to this clone: The protein recorded in TCRdb matches a much larger clone and deviates from this DNA's translation at residue 5, suggesting a read error; the protein here is obtained by translating the DNA. The chain carries TRGV9 and TRGJ1 or TRGJ2. The germline CDR1 and CDR2 sequences are GITISATS and ISYDGTV (reference sequence). The CDR3 has 13 amino acids. J lost 8 bases, V lost 6 bases, and 13 bases had no gene match. In DNA form, the CDR3 reads TGTGCCTTGTGGTTGGTGGCTAGGGATAAGAAACTCTTT. Residues: CALWLVARDKKLF.

The rearrangement uses TRGV2 and TRGJ1 or TRGJ2. The J gene, absent from TCRdb, was called here by matching the DNA to germline. Losses at the gene ends were 0 bases for V and 0 bases for J; bases not matched to a gene: 5. The CDR3 sequence is 15 residues long. Germline V CDR1 and CDR2: EGSNGY, YDSYNSKV. CDR3 amino acids: CATWDGPPNYYKKLF. CDR3 coding DNA: TGTGCCACCTGGGACGGGCCCCCGAATTATTATAAGAAACTCTTT.

This clone was picked up a small number of times. The protein TCRdb lists belongs to a much larger clone and differs from this DNA's translation at residue 6, which points to a read error; the protein shown is made from the DNA. V is TRGV5 and J is TRGJ1 or TRGJ2. J gave up 4 bases and V 5 bases, and 5 bases lay outside the gene matches. The CDR3 length is 12 residues. CDR1 VINAFY and CDR2 YDVSNSKD come from the germline V gene. CDR3 bases: TGTGCCACCTGGGGAGCGTATTATAAGAAACTCTTT. Protein sequence: CATWGAYYKKLF.

This clone was seen a few times. The chain recombines TRGV3 with TRGJ1 or TRGJ2. TCRdb lists no J gene, so it was determined here by aligning the DNA to germline. Germline assignment: CDR1 VTNTFY and CDR2 YDVSTARD (reference sequence). This CDR3 has 14 residues. J gave up 7 bases and V 0 bases, and 9 bases lay outside the gene matches. CDR3 amino acids: CATWDRRARYKKLF. The CDR3 DNA follows: TGTGCCACCTGGGACAGGCGGGCGCGGTATAAGAAACTCTTT.

The gene calls are TRGV5 and TRGJ1 or TRGJ2. TCRdb carries no J gene annotation; the J gene was assigned here by matching the DNA with germline. The CDR3 is 13 amino acids. The germline V gene encodes CDR1 VINAFY and CDR2 YDVSNSKD. J was trimmed by 5 bases and V by 0 bases; bases with no gene match: 4. For the CDR3, the DNA is TGTGCCACCTGGGACAGGCGAAATTATAAGAAACTCTTT. It codes for CATWDRRNYKKLF.

The chain carries TRGV8 and TRGJ1 or TRGJ2. V lost 6 bases and J lost 1; bases outside the gene matches: 6. Germline CDR1 reads VENAVY; CDR2 reads YDSYNSRV. This CDR3 has 13 residues. CDR3 sequence: CATWSHNYYKKLF. As DNA, the CDR3 is TGTGCCACCTGGTCCCATAATTATTATAAGAAACTCTTT.

About this clone: TCRdb's protein for this DNA is that of a much larger clone and differs from the translation at residue 4, likely a read error; the protein shown is the DNA translation. This sequence joins TRGV3 and TRGJ1 or TRGJ2. TCRdb carries no J gene annotation; the J gene was assigned here by matching the DNA with germline. The CDR3 is 12 residues long. The germline gives CDR1 VTNTFY, CDR2 YDVSTARD (reference sequence). CDR3 nucleotides: TGTGCCACCGGGGACAGGCGGGGGAAGAAACTCTTT. As protein: CATGDRRGKKLF.

This clone was counted a few times. The TCRdb protein comes from a much larger clone and disagrees with this DNA's translation at residue 4, likely due to a read error; the protein given here is derived from the DNA. The V and J genes are TRGV8 and TRGJ1 or TRGJ2. Germline matching of the DNA provided the J gene here, since TCRdb leaves it blank. The CDR3 is 12 residues long. J gave up 6 bases and V 9 bases, and 11 bases lay outside the gene matches. Looked up from germline, CDR1 is VENAVY and CDR2 is YDSYNSRV. CDR3 nucleotide sequence: TGTGCCACCGGGCCCGAACCTTATAAGAAACTCTTT. As protein: CATGPEPYKKLF.

In the case of this clone: The germline gene is not matched at one end of the junction; a read error may be the cause. The chain combines TRGV8 with TRGJ1 or TRGJ2. The CDR3 contains 13 residues. Germline loops: CDR1 VENAVY, CDR2 YDSYNSRV. The CDR3 spells CATWDRRRYKKIF. The CDR3 DNA reads as TGTGCCACCTGGGATAGGCGGAGGTATAAGAAAATATTT.

There are a few counts of this clone. The protein listed by TCRdb differs at residue 8 from the translated DNA, so the DNA translation is shown. V is TRGV3 and J is TRGJ1 or TRGJ2. The length of the CDR3 is 14 residues. Germline CDR1 is VTNTFY and CDR2 is YDVSTARD (reference sequence). V was pared by 1 base and J by 5 bases, with 8 bases of the junction left unmatched. In nucleotides, the CDR3 is TGTGCCACCTGGGACAGCCCAAGTCATTATAAGAAACTCTTT. Its translation is CATWDSPSHYKKLF.